One and the same sample provided the 17 T cell receptor beta chains below, sequenced in a study of monozygotic twins with inflammatory bowel disease. Using the 5' RACE reads, TCRdb records one entry per CDR3 protein without DNA. The table gives about 110,000 distinct CDR3 sequences; the top ten clones make up 9.5% to 15% of it. Sequencing used blood. The receptors come from a human donor with ulcerative colitis or Crohn's disease, or a healthy co-twin of an affected twin (not recorded which).

The chain has TRBV6-6 and TRBJ2-1. Germline CDR1 reads MNHNY; CDR2 reads SVGAGI (reference sequence). The CDR3 totals 12 residues. CDR3 region: CASSYSSNEQFF.

This rearrangement joins TRBV12-3 or TRBV12-4 to TRBJ1-1. The CDR3 is 14 amino acids. CDR3 protein: CASREGTRNTEAFF.

The chain carries TRBV3-1 and TRBJ2-1; TCRdb indicates TRBD2, and absent DNA this call remains unverified. The CDR3 length is 15 residues. CDR1 and CDR2 (germline): LGHDT, YNNKEL (reference sequence). The CDR3 protein is CASSGTLAGHNEQFF.

The gene calls are TRBV27 and TRBJ1-1. The CDR3 totals 15 residues. Germline V gives CDR1 MNHEY, CDR2 SMNVEV (reference sequence). The CDR3 reads CASSPGSLGNTEAFF.

The chain has TRBV20-1 and TRBJ1-2; TCRdb proposes TRBD1, but this gene call is untestable without DNA. This CDR3 has 14 residues. CDR1 is DFQATT and CDR2 is SNEGSKA in the germline V gene (reference sequence). This chain's CDR3 is CSATPIRQGQGYTF.

This chain links TRBV20-1 with TRBJ2-7; TCRdb returns TRBD2, unconfirmable since there is no DNA. Germline V CDR1 and CDR2: DFQATT, SNEGSKA (reference sequence). The CDR3 is 14 amino acids. The CDR3 spells CSATLARPGAEQYF.

The chain carries TRBV5-1 and TRBJ2-5. Germline values: CDR1 SGHRS, CDR2 YFSETQ. The CDR3 extends over 14 amino acids. This chain's CDR3 is CASSPAGDQETQYF.

The gene calls are TRBV20-1 and TRBJ2-5; TCRdb's D call of TRBD1 is untestable without DNA. Germline CDR1 is DFQATT and CDR2 is SNEGSKA (reference sequence). CDR3 length: 14 residues. The CDR3 spells CSARDRIGRETQYF.

The V gene is TRBV20-1, the J gene TRBJ2-3; the D call from TCRdb, TRBD1, cannot be confirmed without DNA. The CDR3 extends over 18 amino acids. Germline values: CDR1 DFQATT, CDR2 SNEGSKA (reference sequence). CDR3 loop: CSASNRPTGFTDTDTQYF.

This chain links TRBV7-9 with TRBJ2-1; TCRdb's assignment of TRBD1 cannot be checked, as there is no DNA. The CDR3 runs to 15 residues. The germline V gene has CDR1 SEHNR and CDR2 FQNEAQ (reference sequence). CDR3 residues: CASSLVLGAMDEQFF.

V is TRBV4-2 and J is TRBJ2-7. Looked up from germline, CDR1 is LGHNA and CDR2 is YNFKEQ. The CDR3 has 13 amino acids. This CDR3 is CASSQDLGNEQYF.

The V call is TRBV3-1, the J call TRBJ1-4. The CDR3 runs to 13 residues. From germline, CDR1 is LGHDT and CDR2 YNNKEL (reference sequence). The CDR3 is CASSQGGWEKLFF.

The rearrangement joins TRBV5-1 to TRBJ2-1; absent DNA, TCRdb's TRBD1 call cannot be checked. Germline CDR1 reads SGHRS; CDR2 reads YFSETQ. The CDR3 contains 15 residues. The CDR3: CASSPSPRSYNEQFF.

The chain uses TRBV5-1 and TRBJ2-1; TCRdb picks TRBD2, but there is no DNA to check that call. Germline V gives CDR1 SGHRS, CDR2 YFSETQ. The CDR3 contains 13 residues. The chain's CDR3 is CASSFNSENEQFF.

The chain joins TRBV12-3 or TRBV12-4 to TRBJ1-2. The CDR3 is 11 amino acids. The CDR3 loop is CASSTLRGYTF.

CDR3: CASSRLGPQSSYEQYF. The J gene is TRBJ2-7, the V gene TRBV7-2. This CDR3 is built from 16 residues. Germline V gives CDR1 SGHTA, CDR2 FQGNSA.

This sequence joins TRBV5-5 and TRBJ2-2; without DNA, the TCRdb call of TRBD1 cannot be checked. The CDR3 is made up of 15 amino acids. Germline V gene lookup returns CDR1 SGHKS and CDR2 YYEKEE (reference sequence). CDR3: CASSLSTGLGGELFF. Supplemented by reference TRBV5-5 and TRBJ2-2, the full variable domain reads DAGVTQSPTHLIKTRGQQVTLRCSPISGHKSVSWYQQVLGQGPQFIFQYYEKEERGRGNFPDRFSARQFPNYSSELNVNALLLGDSALYLCASSLSTGLGGELFFGEGSRLTVL.